These 11 T cell receptor beta chains share one sample of origin, sequenced in a study of tumor-infiltrating lymphocytes in primary liver carcinoma. A constant-region primer primed TCR beta cDNA synthesis from roughly 520 ng of total RNA. Libraries covering TCR beta were generated through three nested multiplex PCR rounds (using a slightly modified ARM-PCR). The opening two PCR rounds, 10 cycles each, paired TRBV1-TRBV30 forward primers with a C-beta reverse primer. Via MiXCR, TCRdb re-called the multiplex PCR reads, giving one row per CDR3 protein. There are fewer than 350,000 distinct CDR3 sequences in the sample; less than 70% occur only once, and roughly 6.5% lies in the top ten. The authors took blood RNA from unsorted whole blood and also extracted germline DNA. The sequencing input was peripheral blood. The receptors come from a man aged 35 to 55 with primary liver carcinoma and hepatitis B virus infection.

This clonotype was counted at least ten times. The chain uses TRBV12-3 or TRBV12-4 and TRBJ2-7, with 9 positions matching TRBD1. The ends lost 1 base at V and 8 bases at J; junction bases unmatched: 6. This CDR3 contains 14 residues. The CDR3 DNA reads as TGTGCCAGCAGTTTAGTCCCGGGACAGGGAAAGCAGTACTTC. The encoded protein is CASSLVPGQGKQYF.

With respect to this clonotype: This may stem from a read error, because a much larger clone lies one nucleotide away. This chain joins TRBV4-1 and TRBJ2-1, with no clear D. Germline CDR1 is MGHRA and CDR2 is YSYEKL. Between the trimmed V and J ends, which lost 2 bases and 0 bases, there was a span of 8 bases. The CDR3 runs to 15 residues. The DNA for the CDR3 is TGCGCCAGCAGCCAATGGCAGTACTCCTACAATGAGCAGTTCTTC. Its translation is CASSQWQYSYNEQFF.

The chain recombines TRBV5-4 with TRBJ1-2, with 8 bases identical to TRBD1. Germline V gene data show CDR1 as SGHNT and CDR2 as YYREEE (reference sequence). Unmatched junction bases numbered 13, after V lost 7 bases and J lost 5 bases. CDR3 length: 15 residues. CDR3 bases: TGTGCCAGCGGCCCGGGGACAGGCGATGGTTATGGCTACACCTTC. Encoded protein: CASGPGTGDGYGYTF.

The V call is TRBV9, the J call TRBJ2-5, with 11 bases lining up with TRBD2. Germline V gives CDR1 SGDLS, CDR2 YYNGEE. CDR3 length: 15 amino acids. The V and J ends lost 5 bases and 4 bases, in that order; junction bases with no gene match: 7. In DNA form, the CDR3 reads TGTGCCAGCAGTGCGACTAGCGGGAATGGAGAGACCCAGTACTTC. Amino acids: CASSATSGNGETQYF.

The V call is TRBV11-2, the J call TRBJ2-7; no reliable D call. Trimming took 6 bases from V and 6 from J, leaving 18 bases between them. CDR1 is SGHAT, CDR2 FQNNGV, per germline. This CDR3 is 14 amino acids long. For the CDR3, the DNA is TGTGCCAGCAGTCTCAGGACGGAGTGTGGCGAGCAGTACTTC. Protein product: CASSLRTECGEQYF.

To note about this clonotype: The junction shows a germline mismatch at one end, possibly a read error. The genes are TRBV29-1 and TRBJ2-7; tentatively, D is TRBD1 (8 bases). The CDR3 loop spans 13 amino acids. The germline CDR1 and CDR2 sequences are SQVTM and ANQGSEA. CDR3 sequence reads: CSTTGGASYEQYF. The DNA of the CDR3 is TGTAGCACTACAGGGGGGGCCTCCTACGAGCAGTACTTC.

For this clonotype: A much larger clone differs by one base, so this may be a read error. This chain joins TRBV12-3 or TRBV12-4 and TRBJ1-1, with 8 bases fitting TRBD1. Losses at the gene ends were 10 bases for V and 4 bases for J; bases not matched to a gene: 8. This CDR3 comprises 13 residues. The CDR3 DNA is TGTGCCATCAGCCAGGGGGCTTCCACTGAAGCTTTCTTT. This encodes CAISQGASTEAFF.

Only one count was recorded for this clonotype. Mismatch with germline at one junction end may stem from a read error. The chain combines TRBV11-2 with TRBJ2-7; no reliable D call. Germline V lookup: CDR1 SGHAT, CDR2 FQNNGV. The CDR3 totals 14 residues. The CDR3 sequence: CAISLGAGGYEQYF. The DNA for the CDR3 is TGTGCCATCAGCTTAGGTGCAGGTGGTTACGAGCAGTACTTC.

This clonotype was seen more than once but under ten times. The genes are TRBV6-1 and TRBJ1-6; a weak D match, TRBD1 (5 bases). The ends were cut back, 3 bases at V and 8 bases at J, with 20 bases in the middle. Germline assignment: CDR1 MNHNS and CDR2 SASEGT. There are 17 residues in the CDR3. CDR3 DNA sequence: TGTGCCAGCAGTGACAGATTTGGACAAAGACGCGATTCACCCCTCCACTTT. It codes for CASSDRFGQRRDSPLHF.

This clonotype has at least ten counts. The chain couples TRBV6-2 or TRBV6-3 to TRBJ2-7; D unresolved. V lost 0 bases, J lost 3 bases, and 9 bases lay in between. The CDR3 spans 14 residues. Germline V CDR1 and CDR2: MNHEY, SVGEGT. The CDR3 sequence is CASSYSGSFYEQYF. CDR3 DNA sequence: TGTGCCAGCAGTTACTCTGGCAGCTTCTACGAGCAGTACTTC.

Of note for this clonotype: This may come from a read error, since a much larger clone is one base off. The chain couples TRBV28 to TRBJ1-2; no reliable D call. The CDR3 covers 13 residues. Germline V gives CDR1 MDHEN, CDR2 SYDVKM. The V and J ends lost 4 bases and 5 bases respectively, with 11 bases between them. The CDR3 bases are TGTGCCAGCAGTTCCATAGGACTGTATGGCTACACCTTC. Encoded protein: CASSSIGLYGYTF.